This is a list of T cell receptor beta chains from one sample in a study of T-cell memory formation after mild COVID-19. TCRdb used MiXCR to reprocess the 5' RACE reads, holding one entry per CDR3 protein. The sample contains some 150,000 distinct CDR3 sequences, more than 13% of which appear only once. Input material: PBMCs or a T cell subset sorted from them (not recorded which). The receptors here all came from an adult woman who had mild COVID-19 (a few samples of this study predate the infection). Cell type and time point are not known. CDR3s include the opening cysteine and the closing phenylalanine or tryptophan. The D gene is left open where the match is weak. Size is stated for part of the rows, as once, few or many counts, or as a class when the clone is expanded.

CDR3 protein	CDR3 DNA	J gene	V gene	D gene	clone size
CASSQEERGPSADTQYF	TGTGCCAGCAGCCAAGAAGAGCGGGGGCCCTCCGCAGATACGCAGTATTTT	TRBJ2-3	TRBV3-1	TRBD2	.
CASSLGSADEQFF	TGTGCCAGCAGCTTAGGTAGCGCGGATGAGCAGTTCTTC	TRBJ2-1	TRBV7-9	.	few
CASSLSSLSYEQYF	TGTGCCAGCAGTTTATCGTCCCTTTCCTACGAGCAGTACTTC	TRBJ2-7	TRBV27	.	.
CASSYISGTGENNEQFF	TGTGCCAGCAGTTACATTTCGGGGACAGGGGAGAACAATGAGCAGTTCTTC	TRBJ2-1	TRBV6-5	TRBD1	few
CATSRSVNEQFF	TGTGCCACCAGCAGATCCGTCAATGAGCAGTTCTTC	TRBJ2-1	TRBV15	.	few
CASSFGGGAYEQYF	TGTGCCAGCAGCTTCGGCGGGGGGGCGTACGAGCAGTACTTC	TRBJ2-7	TRBV7-2	TRBD2	.
CATSSNRGSGANVLTF	TGTGCCACCAGCTCGAACAGGGGCTCTGGGGCCAACGTCCTGACTTTC	TRBJ2-6	TRBV15	TRBD1	.
CASSKQGAGTDTQYF	TGTGCCAGCAGCAAACAGGGGGCAGGCACAGATACGCAGTATTTT	TRBJ2-3	TRBV9	TRBD1	.
CASTAAGYGNYGYTF	TGTGCCAGCACCGCGGCGGGTTACGGGAACTATGGCTACACCTTC	TRBJ1-2	TRBV5-6	.	few
CSARGLGSGNTIYF	TGCAGTGCTAGAGGTTTGGGCTCTGGAAACACCATATATTTT	TRBJ1-3	TRBV20-1	.	.
CASSDRNRGEQFF	TGTGCCAGCAGTGACCGCAACAGGGGGGAGCAGTTCTTC	TRBJ2-1	TRBV12-3/TRBV12-4	TRBD1	few
CASTLASGKETQYF	TGTGCCAGCACCCTAGCTAGCGGGAAGGAGACCCAGTACTTC	TRBJ2-5	TRBV6-6	TRBD2	many
CASSHPGQGSYEQYF	TGTGCCAGCAGCCATCCGGGACAGGGCTCCTACGAGCAGTACTTC	TRBJ2-7	TRBV3-1	TRBD1	many
CASSTAGPHNEQFF	TGTGCCAGCAGCACCGCCGGGCCGCACAATGAGCAGTTCTTC	TRBJ2-1	TRBV9	.	.
CSARPNSFDKTNTEAFF	TGCAGTGCTAGACCCAACAGCTTCGATAAGACGAACACTGAAGCTTTCTTT	TRBJ1-1	TRBV20-1	.	.
CAVRAVPSLADTQYF	TGTGCCGTTCGGGCGGTCCCGAGCTTGGCAGATACGCAGTATTTT	TRBJ2-3	TRBV27	.	many
CASSYSPLDSISYEQYF	TGTGCCAGCAGTTACTCCCCCTTGGACAGCATTTCCTACGAGCAGTACTTC	TRBJ2-7	TRBV6-2/TRBV6-3	.	few